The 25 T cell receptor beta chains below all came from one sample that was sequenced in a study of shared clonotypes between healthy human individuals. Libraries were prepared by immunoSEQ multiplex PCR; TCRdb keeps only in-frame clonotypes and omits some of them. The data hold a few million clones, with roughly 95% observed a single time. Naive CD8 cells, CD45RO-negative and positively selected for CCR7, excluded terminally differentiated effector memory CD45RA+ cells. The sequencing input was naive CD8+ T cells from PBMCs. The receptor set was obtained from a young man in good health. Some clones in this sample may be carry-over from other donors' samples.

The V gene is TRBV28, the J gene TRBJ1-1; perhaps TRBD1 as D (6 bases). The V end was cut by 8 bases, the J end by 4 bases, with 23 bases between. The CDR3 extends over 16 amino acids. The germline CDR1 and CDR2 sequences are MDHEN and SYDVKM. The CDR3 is CASRSLQGFEGTEAFF. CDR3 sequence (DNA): TGTGCCAGCCGCTCCCTACAGGGTTTCGAAGGCACTGAAGCTTTCTTT.

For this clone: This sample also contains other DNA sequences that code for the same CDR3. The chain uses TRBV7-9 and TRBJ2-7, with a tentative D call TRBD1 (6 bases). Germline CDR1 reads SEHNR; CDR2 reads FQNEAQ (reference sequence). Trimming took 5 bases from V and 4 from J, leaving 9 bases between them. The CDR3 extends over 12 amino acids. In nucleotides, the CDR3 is TGTGCCAGCAGCGGCAGGGGTTACGAGCAGTACTTC. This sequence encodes CASSGRGYEQYF.

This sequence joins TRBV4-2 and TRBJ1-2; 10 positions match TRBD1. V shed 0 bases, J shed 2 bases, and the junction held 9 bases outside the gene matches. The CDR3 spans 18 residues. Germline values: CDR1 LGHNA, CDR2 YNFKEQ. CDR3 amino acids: CASSQDRWDRGPNYGYTF. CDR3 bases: TGTGCCAGCAGCCAAGATCGTTGGGACAGGGGCCCCAACTATGGCTACACCTTC.

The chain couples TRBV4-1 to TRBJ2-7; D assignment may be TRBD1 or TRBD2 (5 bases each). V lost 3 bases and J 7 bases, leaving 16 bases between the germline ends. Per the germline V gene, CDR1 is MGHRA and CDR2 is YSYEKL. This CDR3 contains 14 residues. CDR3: CASSHPGTLPEQYF. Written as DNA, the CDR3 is TGCGCCAGCAGCCACCCCGGGACGCTTCCGGAGCAGTACTTC.

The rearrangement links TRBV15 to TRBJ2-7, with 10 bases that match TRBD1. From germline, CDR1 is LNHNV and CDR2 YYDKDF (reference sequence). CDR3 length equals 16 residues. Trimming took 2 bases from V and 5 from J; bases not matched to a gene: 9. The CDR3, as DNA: TGTGCCACCAGCAGAACCCGGGACAGGGGCGACAACGAGCAGTACTTC. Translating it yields CATSRTRDRGDNEQYF.

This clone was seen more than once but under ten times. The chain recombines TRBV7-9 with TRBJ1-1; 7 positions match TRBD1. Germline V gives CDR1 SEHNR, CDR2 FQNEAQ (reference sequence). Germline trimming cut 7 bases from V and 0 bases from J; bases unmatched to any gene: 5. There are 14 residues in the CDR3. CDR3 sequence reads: CASNLGQVNTEAFF. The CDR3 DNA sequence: TGTGCCAGCAACCTAGGACAGGTGAACACTGAAGCTTTCTTT.

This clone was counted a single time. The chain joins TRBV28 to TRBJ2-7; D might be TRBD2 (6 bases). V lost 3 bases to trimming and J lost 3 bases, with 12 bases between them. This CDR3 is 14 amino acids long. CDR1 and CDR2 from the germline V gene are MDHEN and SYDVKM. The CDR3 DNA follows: TGTGCCAGCAGTTTGGCGGGATTCGACTACGAGCAGTACTTC. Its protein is CASSLAGFDYEQYF.

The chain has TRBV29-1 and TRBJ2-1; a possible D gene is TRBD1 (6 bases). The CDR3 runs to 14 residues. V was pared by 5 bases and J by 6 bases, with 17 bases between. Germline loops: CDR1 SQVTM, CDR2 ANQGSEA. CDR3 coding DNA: TGCAGCGTTCGGGACACCTTAGTCATCAATGAGCAGTTCTTC. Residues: CSVRDTLVINEQFF.

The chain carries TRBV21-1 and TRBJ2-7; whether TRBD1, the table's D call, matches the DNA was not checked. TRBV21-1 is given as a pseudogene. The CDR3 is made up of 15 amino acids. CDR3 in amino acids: CASSRVGDRPYEQYF. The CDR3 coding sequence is TGTGCCAGCAGCAGAGTCGGGGACAGGCCCTACGAGCAGTACTTC.

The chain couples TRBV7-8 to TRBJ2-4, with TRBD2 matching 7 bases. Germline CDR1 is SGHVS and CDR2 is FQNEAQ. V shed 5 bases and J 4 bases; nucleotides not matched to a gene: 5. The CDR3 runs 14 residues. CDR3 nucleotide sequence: TGTGCCAGCAGCCCGACGCGGGGGAAAAACATTCAGTACTTC. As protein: CASSPTRGKNIQYF.

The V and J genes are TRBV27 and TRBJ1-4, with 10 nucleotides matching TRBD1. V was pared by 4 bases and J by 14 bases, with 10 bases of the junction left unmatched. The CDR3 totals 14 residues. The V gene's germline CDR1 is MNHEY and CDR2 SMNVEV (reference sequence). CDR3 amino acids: CASSSTGGYEALFF. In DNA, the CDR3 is TGTGCCAGCAGTTCGACAGGGGGCTACGAGGCGCTGTTTTTT. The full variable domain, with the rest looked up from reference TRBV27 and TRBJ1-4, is EAQVTQNPRYLITVTGKKLTVTCSQNMNHEYMSWYRQDPGLGLRQIYYSMNVEVTDKGDVPEGYKVSRKEKRNFPLILESPSPNQTSLYFCASSSTGGYEALFFGSGTQLSVL.

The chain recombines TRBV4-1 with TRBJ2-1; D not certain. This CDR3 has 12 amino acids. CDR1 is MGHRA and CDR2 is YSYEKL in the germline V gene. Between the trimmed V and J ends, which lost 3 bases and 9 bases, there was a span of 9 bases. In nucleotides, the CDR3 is TGCGCCAGCAGCCACGACCGTATTGAGCAGTTCTTC. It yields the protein CASSHDRIEQFF.

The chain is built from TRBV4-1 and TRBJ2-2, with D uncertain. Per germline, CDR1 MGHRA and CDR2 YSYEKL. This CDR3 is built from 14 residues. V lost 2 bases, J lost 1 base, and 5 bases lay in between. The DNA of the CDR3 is TGCGCCAGCAGCCAAATAGAGAACACCGGGGAGCTGTTTTTT. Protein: CASSQIENTGELFF.

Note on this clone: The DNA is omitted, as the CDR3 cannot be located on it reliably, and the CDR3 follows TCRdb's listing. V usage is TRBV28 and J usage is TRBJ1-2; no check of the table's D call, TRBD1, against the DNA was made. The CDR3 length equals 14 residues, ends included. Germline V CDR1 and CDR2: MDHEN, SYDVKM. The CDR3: CASNSWGQGARGAF.

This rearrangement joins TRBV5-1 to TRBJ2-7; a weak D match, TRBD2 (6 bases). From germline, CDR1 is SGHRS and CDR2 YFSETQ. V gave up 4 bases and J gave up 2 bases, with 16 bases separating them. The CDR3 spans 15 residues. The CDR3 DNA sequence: TGCGCCAGCAGCCCCGGATGGGGGAGGACCTACGAGCAGTACTTC. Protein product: CASSPGWGRTYEQYF.

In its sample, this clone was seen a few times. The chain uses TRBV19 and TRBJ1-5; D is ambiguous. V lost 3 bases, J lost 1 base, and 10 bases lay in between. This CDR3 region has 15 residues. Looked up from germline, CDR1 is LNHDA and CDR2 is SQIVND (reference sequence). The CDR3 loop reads CASSIREVSNQPQHF. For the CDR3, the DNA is TGTGCCAGTAGTATTAGGGAGGTGAGCAATCAGCCCCAGCATTTT. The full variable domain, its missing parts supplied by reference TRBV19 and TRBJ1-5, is DGGITQSPKYLFRKEGQNVTLSCEQNLNHDAMYWYRQDPGQGLRLIYYSQIVNDFQKGDIAEGYSVSREKKESFPLTVTSAQKNPTAFYLCASSIREVSNQPQHFGDGTRLSIL.

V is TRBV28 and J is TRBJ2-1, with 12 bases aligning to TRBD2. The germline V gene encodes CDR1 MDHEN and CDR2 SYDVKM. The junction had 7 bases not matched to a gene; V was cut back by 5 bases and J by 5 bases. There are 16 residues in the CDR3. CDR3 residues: CASSPPRTSGDNEQFF. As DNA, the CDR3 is TGTGCCAGCAGTCCCCCCAGGACTAGCGGGGACAATGAGCAGTTCTTC.

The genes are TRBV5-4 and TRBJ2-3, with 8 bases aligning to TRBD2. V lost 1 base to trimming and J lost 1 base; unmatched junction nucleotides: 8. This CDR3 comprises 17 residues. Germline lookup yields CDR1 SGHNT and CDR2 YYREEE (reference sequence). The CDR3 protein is CASSLPGRALRTDTQYF. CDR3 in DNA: TGTGCCAGCAGCTTGCCCGGGAGGGCCCTCCGCACAGATACGCAGTATTTT.

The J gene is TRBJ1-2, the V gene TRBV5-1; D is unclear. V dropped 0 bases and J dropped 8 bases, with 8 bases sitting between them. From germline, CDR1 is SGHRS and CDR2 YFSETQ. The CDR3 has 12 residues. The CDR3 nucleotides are TGCGCCAGCAGCTTGGCCGAGAACGGCTACACCTTC. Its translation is CASSLAENGYTF.

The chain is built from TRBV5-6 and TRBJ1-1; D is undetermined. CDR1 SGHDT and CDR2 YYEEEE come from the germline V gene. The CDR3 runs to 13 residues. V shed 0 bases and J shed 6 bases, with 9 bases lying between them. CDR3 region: CASSLGGFAEAFF. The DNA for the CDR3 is TGTGCCAGCAGCTTGGGTGGGTTCGCTGAAGCTTTCTTT.

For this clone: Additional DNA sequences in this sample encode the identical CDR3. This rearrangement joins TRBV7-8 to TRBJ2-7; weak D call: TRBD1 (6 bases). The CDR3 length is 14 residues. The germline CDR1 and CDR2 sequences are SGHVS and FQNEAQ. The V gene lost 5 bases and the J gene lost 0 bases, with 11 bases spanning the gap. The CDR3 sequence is CASSLGAGSYEQYF. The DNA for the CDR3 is TGTGCCAGCAGCCTGGGGGCGGGCTCCTACGAGCAGTACTTC.

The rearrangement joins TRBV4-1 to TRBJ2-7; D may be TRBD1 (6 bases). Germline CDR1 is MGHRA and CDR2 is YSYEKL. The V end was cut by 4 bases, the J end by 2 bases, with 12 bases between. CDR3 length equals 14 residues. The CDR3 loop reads CASSPRGGAYEQYF. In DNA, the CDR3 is TGCGCCAGCAGCCCTCGAGGGGGAGCCTACGAGCAGTACTTC.

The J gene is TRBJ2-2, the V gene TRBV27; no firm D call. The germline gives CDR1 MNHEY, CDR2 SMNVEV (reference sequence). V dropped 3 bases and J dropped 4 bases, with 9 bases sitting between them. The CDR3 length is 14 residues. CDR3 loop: CASSFAPATGELFF. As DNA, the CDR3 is TGTGCCAGCAGTTTCGCCCCAGCCACCGGGGAGCTGTTTTTT.

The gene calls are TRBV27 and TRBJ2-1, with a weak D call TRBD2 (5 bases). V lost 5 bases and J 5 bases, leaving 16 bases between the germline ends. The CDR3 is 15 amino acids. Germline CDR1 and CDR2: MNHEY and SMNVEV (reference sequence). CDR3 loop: CASSPLGRGDNEQFF. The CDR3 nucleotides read TGTGCCAGCAGTCCTCTAGGGAGAGGCGACAATGAGCAGTTCTTC.

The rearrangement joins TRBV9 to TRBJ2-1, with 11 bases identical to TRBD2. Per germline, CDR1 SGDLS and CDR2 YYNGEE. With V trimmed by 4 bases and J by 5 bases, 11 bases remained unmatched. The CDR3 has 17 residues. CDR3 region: CASSRGAASGGNNEQFF. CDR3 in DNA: TGTGCCAGCAGCCGCGGAGCGGCTAGCGGGGGGAACAATGAGCAGTTCTTC.